These 13 T cell receptor beta chains were all obtained from the same sample, sequenced in a study of tumor-infiltrating lymphocytes in primary liver carcinoma. For blood RNA, unsorted whole blood served as the source, and germline DNA was extracted too. The authors made TCR beta cDNA from about 500 ng total RNA with a constant-region primer. A slightly modified ARM-PCR protocol with three nested multiplex PCR rounds produced these TCR beta libraries. PCR rounds one and two used TRBV1-TRBV30 forward primers with a C-beta reverse primer for roughly 10 cycles each. One entry per CDR3 protein results from TCRdb running MiXCR on the multiplex PCR reads. The sample contains 330,000 or so distinct CDR3 sequences, around 60% of which appear only once. The sequenced sample was peripheral blood. These receptor sequences come from a man aged 35-49 years with primary liver carcinoma and hepatitis B virus infection.

This clonotype came up many times. The chain is built from TRBV12-3 or TRBV12-4 and TRBJ2-3; no definite D call. V was pared by 8 bases and J by 0 bases, with 18 bases between. The CDR3 is made up of 16 amino acids. This CDR3 is CASRRSGGISTDTQYF. DNA for the CDR3: TGTGCCAGCCGCAGGTCCGGCGGTATTAGCACAGATACGCAGTATTTT.

The CDR3 region has the DNA TGTGCCAGCGGACCCGACAGGGGCTTTGGGGCCAACGTCCTGACTTTC. Translated: CASGPDRGFGANVLTF. The V call is TRBV6-2 or TRBV6-3, the J call TRBJ2-6; 8 nucleotides align to TRBD1. Trimming removed 8 bases from V and 3 bases from J; junction bases left unmatched: 9. Per germline, CDR1 MNHEY and CDR2 SVGEGT. The CDR3 consists of 16 residues.

This clonotype was picked up many times. The V gene is TRBV12-5, the J gene TRBJ2-5; weak D call: TRBD2 (5 bases). The CDR3 extends over 12 amino acids. Trimming removed 6 bases from V and 5 bases from J, with 10 bases in between. The germline V gene has CDR1 LGHNT and CDR2 FRNRAP. As DNA, the CDR3 is TGTGCTAGTGGCCGGGGTTCCGAGACCCAGTACTTC. Amino acids: CASGRGSETQYF.

To note about this clonotype: One end of the junction fails to match germline, which may point to a read error. The chain recombines TRBV5-4 with TRBJ1-2, with D possibly TRBD1 on 5 matching bases. Germline V gene data show CDR1 as SGHNT and CDR2 as YYREEE (reference sequence). This CDR3 spans 14 amino acids. CDR3: CASSDRGGNYDYTF. The CDR3 nucleotides read TGTGCCAGCAGCGACCGGGGGGGTAACTATGACTACACCTTC.

This clonotype occurred many times. This chain connects TRBV6-5 to TRBJ2-3, with TRBD1 matching 8 bases. Per germline, CDR1 MNHEY and CDR2 SVGAGI. J lost 4 bases, V lost 5 bases, and 5 bases had no gene match. The CDR3 spans 14 residues. The CDR3 loop is CASSPGQVSDTQYF. The DNA of the CDR3 is TGTGCCAGCAGTCCGGGACAGGTGTCAGATACGCAGTATTTT.

Note on this clonotype: The CDR3 ends on some other residue instead of the conserved phenylalanine or tryptophan, so this is likely a read error. The chain links TRBV11-2 to TRBJ2-3; no clear D gene. The CDR3 extends over 15 amino acids. Germline lookup yields CDR1 SGHAT and CDR2 FQNNGV. V lost 2 bases to trimming and J lost 4 bases, with 13 bases between them. CDR3 sequence reads: CASSLQWGRADTQYS. The CDR3 DNA reads TGTGCCAGCAGCTTACAGTGGGGAAGGGCAGATACGCAGTATTCT.

In its sample, this clonotype was seen a few times. Since a much larger clone is just one base distant, this may be a read error. The chain combines TRBV29-1 with TRBJ2-2; 8 nucleotides agree with TRBD2. Germline V gives CDR1 SQVTM, CDR2 ANQGSEA. The CDR3 is 15 amino acids. The ends lost 4 bases at V and 6 bases at J; junction bases unmatched: 10. CDR3 sequence: CSVVREGGRPGELFF. The CDR3 region has the DNA TGCAGCGTTGTCAGGGAGGGCGGGAGGCCCGGGGAGCTGTTTTTT.

There are a few counts of this clonotype. The rearrangement joins TRBV7-8 to TRBJ1-2; 11 bases fit TRBD1. The J segment lost 8 bases and the V segment lost 5 bases, leaving 19 bases of the junction unmatched. The CDR3 loop spans 18 amino acids. Germline V gives CDR1 SGHVS, CDR2 FQNEAQ. The DNA of the CDR3 is TGTGCCAGCAGCGTCCTTACTTTCCAGGACAGGGGGCGGTGGGGCTACACCTTC. Translation gives CASSVLTFQDRGRWGYTF.

To note about this clonotype: Compared with germline, one end of the junction differs, possibly owing to a read error. This rearrangement joins TRBV11-2 to TRBJ2-1; tentative D call: TRBD2 (5 bases). CDR3 length: 15 amino acids. In germline, CDR1 is SGHAT, CDR2 FQNNGV. The CDR3 sequence: CASSTLPGFYNEQLF. In DNA, the CDR3 is TGTGCCAGCAGTACCCTCCCGGGATTCTACAATGAGCAGTTGTTC. The full variable domain, completed using reference TRBV11-2 and TRBJ2-1, is EAGVAQSPRYKIIEKRQSVAFWCNPISGHATLYWYQQILGQGPKLLIQFQNNGVVDDSQLPKDRFSAERLKGVDSTLKIQPAKLEDSAVYLCASSTLPGFYNEQLFGPGTRLTVL.

Concerning this clonotype: The junction does not match germline at one end; this may be a read error. The chain employs TRBV5-6 and TRBJ2-2, with 7 bases that match TRBD2. Germline loops: CDR1 SGHDT, CDR2 YYEEEE. This CDR3 has 16 residues. The CDR3 loop reads CASTLEGGPIVGELFF. The CDR3 bases are TGTGCCAGCACCTTGGAGGGAGGGCCAATTGTCGGGGAGCTGTTTTTT. The variable domain in full, with the rest retrieved from reference TRBV5-6 and TRBJ2-2, is DAGVTQSPTHLIKTRGQQVTLRCSPKSGHDTVSWYQQALGQGPQFIFQYYEEEERQRGNFPDRFSGHQFPNYSSELNVNALLLGDSALYLCASTLEGGPIVGELFFGEGSRLTVL.

Regarding this clonotype: An end of the junction does not agree with germline; a read error may underlie this. The chain links TRBV5-1 to TRBJ2-5; weak D call: TRBD1 (6 bases). The CDR3 is made up of 14 amino acids. Germline CDR1 and CDR2: SGHRS and YFSETQ. The CDR3 loop is CANSLGDNAETQYF. CDR3 bases: TGCGCCAACAGCTTGGGGGACAACGCGGAGACCCAGTACTTC. The complete variable domain, with remaining parts taken from reference TRBV5-1 and TRBJ2-5, reads KAGVTQTPRYLIKTRGQQVTLSCSPISGHRSVSWYQQTPGQGLQFLFEYFSETQRNKGNFPGRFSGRQFSNSRSEMNVSTLELGDSALYLCANSLGDNAETQYFGPGTRLLVL.

This clonotype was seen only a few times. This chain links TRBV12-3 or TRBV12-4 with TRBJ2-1; 12 bases map to TRBD2. J was trimmed by 8 bases and V by 3 bases; bases with no gene match: 8. The CDR3 is made up of 16 amino acids. CDR3 nucleotides: TGTGCCAGCAGTTTGGCCCAACTAGCGGGAGGTGATGAGCAGTTCTTC. Amino acids: CASSLAQLAGGDEQFF.

This clonotype was picked up a small number of times. J is TRBJ2-7 and V is TRBV2; D gene unclear. This CDR3 has 14 amino acids. Trimming left V 4 bases short and J 5 bases short, with 15 bases between. Per the germline V gene, CDR1 is SNHLY and CDR2 is FYNNEI. The CDR3 here is CASSVILPSNEQYF. CDR3 DNA: TGTGCCAGCAGTGTTATACTTCCCAGCAACGAGCAGTACTTC.